This TCR beta chain was sequenced for a study of blood T cells in healthy people across ages. Broader study findings: A conclusive naive versus antigen-experienced comparison was prevented by the unsorted PBMCs.

The sample, about 9.7 milliliters of peripheral blood, was drawn from each donor. This clonotype was seen more than once but under ten times. Antigen specificity is unknown. Germline CDR1 and CDR2: SNHLY and FYNNEI. Trimming pared 4 bases from V and 3 bases from J, leaving 12 bases between. The length of the CDR3 is 14 residues. The second PCR ran about 6 to 12 cycles with a sample-barcoded 5' primer and J-beta primers. Via MiXCR, TCRdb re-called the 5' RACE reads, giving one row per CDR3 protein. The sample gives 1.5 million or so distinct CDR3 sequences, approximately 38% of which show up once; roughly 7.7% is in the top ten.

The chain links TRBV2 to TRBJ1-2, with a tentative D call TRBD1 (6 bases). Sequenced: blood. The clonotype was recovered from a woman aged 18 to 35 in good health. Here the CDR3 reads CASSGRGGHYGYTF. In DNA form, the CDR3 reads TGTGCCAGCAGTGGGAGGGGGGGCCACTATGGCTACACCTTC.